These 17 T cell receptor beta chains originate from one sample sequenced in a study of tumor-infiltrating lymphocytes in primary liver carcinoma. A primer matching the constant region was used to make TCR beta cDNA from around 550 ng of total RNA. It was through three nested multiplex PCR rounds of slightly modified ARM-PCR that TCR beta libraries arose. TRBV1-TRBV30 forward primers and a C-beta reverse primer were used in the first two PCR rounds, which each ran for about 11 cycles. One entry per CDR3 protein results from TCRdb running MiXCR on the multiplex PCR reads. The data contain roughly 330,000 distinct CDR3 sequences, 65% of them singletons. Unsorted whole blood served as the source of blood RNA, and germline DNA was extracted as well. The sample taken for sequencing was peripheral blood. The source of these receptors is a man aged 40-49 years with primary liver carcinoma and hepatitis B virus infection.

CDR3 DNA: TGTGCCAGCAGTAGGGGCAAAGTCCAGCCCCAGCATTTT. It encodes CASSRGKVQPQHF. This chain links TRBV12-3 or TRBV12-4 with TRBJ1-5; tentative D call: TRBD1 (5 bases). This CDR3 comprises 13 residues. V was shortened by 5 bases and J by 7 bases, with 12 bases between the two germline ends.

The chain is built from TRBV7-8 and TRBJ2-3; no clear D gene. Germline CDR1 reads SGHVS; CDR2 reads FQNEAQ. This CDR3 contains 17 residues. V lost 0 bases and J 1 base, leaving 14 bases between the germline ends. The CDR3 DNA is TGTGCCAGCAGCTTAGCGTCCATCGTAAGCGGCACAGATACGCAGTATTTT. Residues: CASSLASIVSGTDTQYF.

This clonotype was picked up many times. This rearrangement joins TRBV6-5 to TRBJ1-2, with 10 bases lining up with TRBD1. CDR1 is MNHEY and CDR2 is SVGAGI in the germline V gene. After removal of 6 bases from V and 4 bases from J, the junction contained 5 bases not matched to a gene. This CDR3 has 14 residues. Here the CDR3 reads CASRDRDRGYGYTF. The CDR3, as DNA: TGTGCCAGCAGGGATCGGGACAGGGGCTATGGCTACACCTTC.

As to this clonotype: An end of the junction differs from the germline gene, which may be a read error. The rearrangement links TRBV11-2 to TRBJ2-5; D may match TRBD1 or TRBD2 (5 bases each). The CDR3 is 14 amino acids. CDR1 and CDR2 (germline): SGHAT, FQNNGV. The CDR3 DNA sequence: TGTGCCAGCAGCTTAGAAAGAACCAGGGAGACCCAGCACTTC. This encodes CASSLERTRETQHF.

In regard to this clonotype: A much larger clonotype is one base distant, so this may be a read error. The V and J genes are TRBV6-5 and TRBJ2-3, with D uncertain. Looked up from germline, CDR1 is MNHEY and CDR2 is SVGAGI. V was pared by 8 bases and J by 2 bases, with 11 bases between. The CDR3 runs to 13 residues. Here the CDR3 reads CASGAGDTDTQYF. CDR3 bases: TGTGCCAGCGGAGCTGGGGACACAGATACGCAGTATTTT.

As for this clonotype: A much more abundant neighbour one base away suggests this may be a read error. This sequence joins TRBV6-6 and TRBJ2-5; unclear D gene. Per the germline V gene, CDR1 is MNHNY and CDR2 is SVGAGI (reference sequence). The CDR3 sequence is 12 residues long. V gave up 6 bases and J gave up 9 bases, with 14 bases separating them. The CDR3 DNA reads TGTGCCAGCAGACTTGGAGCCGAGTCCCAGTACTTC. The encoded protein is CASRLGAESQYF.

The chain uses TRBV4-2 and TRBJ1-1, with no clear D. Looked up from germline, CDR1 is LGHNA and CDR2 is YNFKEQ. V lost 5 bases, J lost 6 bases, and 16 bases lay in between. This CDR3 comprises 14 residues. The CDR3 nucleotides read TGTGCCAGCAGCACAAACCAGAGAGGCGCTGAAGCTTTCTTT. Protein sequence: CASSTNQRGAEAFF.

V and J are TRBV28 and TRBJ1-2; D is perhaps TRBD1 (5 bases). Germline assignment: CDR1 MDHEN and CDR2 SYDVKM. The CDR3 is made up of 12 amino acids. Trimming left V 6 bases short and J 2 bases short, with 7 bases between. The CDR3 reads CASSRQNYGYTF. CDR3 coding DNA: TGTGCCAGCAGCCGACAGAACTATGGCTACACCTTC.

This clonotype was counted only a few times. The J gene is TRBJ1-1, the V gene TRBV29-1; TRBD1 aligns across 8 bases. This CDR3 has 15 residues. Trimming cost V 4 bases and J 0 bases; bases outside gene matches: 7. Germline loops: CDR1 SQVTM, CDR2 ANQGSEA. DNA for the CDR3: TGCAGCGTTGCAGGGGGCTGGGGGATGAACACTGAAGCTTTCTTT. Translation: CSVAGGWGMNTEAFF.

V gene TRBV5-1 combines with J gene TRBJ2-2; D is perhaps TRBD2 (6 bases). CDR1 and CDR2 (germline): SGHRS, YFSETQ. This CDR3 is built from 16 residues. With 0 bases removed from V and 6 bases from J, the gap between germline ends came to 15 bases. CDR3 region: CASSLELGGVAGELFF. CDR3 DNA sequence: TGCGCCAGCAGCTTGGAGTTAGGAGGGGTGGCCGGGGAGCTGTTTTTT.

Comment on this clonotype: A much larger clonotype is one base distant, so this may be a read error. The chain joins TRBV6-2 or TRBV6-3 to TRBJ2-5, with D perhaps assigned TRBD1 or TRBD2 (5 bases each). The CDR3 loop spans 14 amino acids. CDR1 MNHEY and CDR2 SVGEGT come from the germline V gene. V was clipped by 6 bases and J by 9 bases, with 20 bases between them. CDR3 in amino acids: CASRGSGPRGSQYF. CDR3 bases: TGTGCCAGCAGGGGTTCAGGGCCTCGAGGGTCCCAGTACTTC.

This clonotype was seen repeatedly, ten times or more. The CDR3 DNA is TGTGCCAGCAGCGGACTAGCGAGAGGCTCCTACAATGAGCAGTTCTTC. This translates into CASSGLARGSYNEQFF. The gene calls are TRBV12-3 or TRBV12-4 and TRBJ2-1; 9 nucleotides line up with TRBD2. There are 16 residues in the CDR3. V shed 6 bases and J 0 bases; nucleotides not matched to a gene: 6.

With respect to this clonotype: One end of the junction is discordant with germline, which a read error may explain. This rearrangement joins TRBV11-2 to TRBJ2-1; TRBD2 is a possible D gene (5 bases). Germline-derived CDR1 and CDR2 are SGHAT and FQNNGV. This CDR3 comprises 14 residues. CDR3 region: CASSTMGENNEQFF. The CDR3 DNA reads TGTGCCAGCAGTACTATGGGAGAAAACAACGAGCAGTTCTTC.

This rearrangement joins TRBV4-2 to TRBJ2-7; TRBD1 aligns across 11 bases. CDR3 length: 15 residues. CDR1 LGHNA and CDR2 YNFKEQ come from the germline V gene. The J segment lost 2 bases and the V segment lost 8 bases, leaving 8 bases of the junction unmatched. The DNA for the CDR3 is TGTGCCAGCGGCCTATGGACAGGGGGCCCCTACGAGCAGTACTTC. Protein product: CASGLWTGGPYEQYF.

This chain uses TRBV6-1 with TRBJ2-3, with 7 positions matching TRBD2. Trimming removed 5 bases from V and 2 bases from J; junction bases left unmatched: 13. Looked up from germline, CDR1 is MNHNS and CDR2 is SASEGT. This CDR3 is 17 amino acids long. CDR3 sequence: CASSYNQRDTFTDTQYF. The DNA of the CDR3 is TGTGCCAGCAGTTACAACCAGCGGGATACGTTCACAGATACGCAGTATTTT.

Notes on this clonotype: This may be a read error, as it is one base from a much larger clone. The CDR3 nucleotides read TGCGCCACCAGCCAGCACGGTTATGGCTACACCTTC. This sequence encodes CATSQHGYGYTF. The rearrangement links TRBV4-1 to TRBJ1-2; D uncertain. The germline gives CDR1 MGHRA, CDR2 YSYEKL. CDR3 length: 12 residues.

A word on this clonotype: The CDR3 ends on some other residue instead of the conserved phenylalanine or tryptophan, so this is likely a read error. V and J are TRBV4-1 and TRBJ1-2; the D is unclear. V was shortened by 0 bases and J by 5 bases, with 13 bases between the two germline ends. There are 15 residues in the CDR3. Germline CDR1 is MGHRA and CDR2 is YSYEKL. This CDR3 is CASSQDGRLSYGYTH. CDR3 coding DNA: TGCGCCAGCAGCCAAGATGGCAGGCTTTCATATGGCTACACCCAC.